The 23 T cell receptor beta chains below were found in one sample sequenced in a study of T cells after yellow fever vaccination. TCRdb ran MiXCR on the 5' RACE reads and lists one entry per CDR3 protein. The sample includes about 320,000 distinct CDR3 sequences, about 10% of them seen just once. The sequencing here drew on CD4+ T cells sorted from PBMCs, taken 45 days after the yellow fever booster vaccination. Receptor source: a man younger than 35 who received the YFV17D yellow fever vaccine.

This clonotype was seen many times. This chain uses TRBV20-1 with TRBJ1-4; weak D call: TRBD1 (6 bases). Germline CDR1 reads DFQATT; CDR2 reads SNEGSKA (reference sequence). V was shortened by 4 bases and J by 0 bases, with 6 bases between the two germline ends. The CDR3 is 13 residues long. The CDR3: CSATGATNEKLFF. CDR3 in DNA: TGCAGTGCTACAGGGGCAACTAATGAAAAACTGTTTTTT.

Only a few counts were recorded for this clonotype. The CDR3 loop reads CASSLNRGEKLFF. CDR3 DNA sequence: TGTGCCAGCAGTTTGAACAGGGGCGAAAAACTGTTTTTT. The chain links TRBV27 to TRBJ1-4, with 7 bases aligning to TRBD1. Germline V CDR1 and CDR2: MNHEY, SMNVEV (reference sequence). The CDR3 sequence is 13 residues long. V lost 3 bases to trimming and J lost 8 bases; unmatched junction nucleotides: 3.

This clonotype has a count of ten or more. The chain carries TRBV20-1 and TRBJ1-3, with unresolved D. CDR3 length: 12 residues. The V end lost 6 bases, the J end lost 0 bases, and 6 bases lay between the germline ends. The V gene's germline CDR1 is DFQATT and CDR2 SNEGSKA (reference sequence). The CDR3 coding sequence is TGCAGTGCCACGAACTCTGGAAACACCATATATTTT. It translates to CSATNSGNTIYF.

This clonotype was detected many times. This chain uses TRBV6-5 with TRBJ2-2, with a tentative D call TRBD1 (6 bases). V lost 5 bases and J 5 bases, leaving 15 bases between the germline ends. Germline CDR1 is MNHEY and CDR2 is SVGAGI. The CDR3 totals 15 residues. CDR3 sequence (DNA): TGTGCCAGCAGTCCTGAAGGGGGTTGGACCGGGGAGCTGTTTTTT. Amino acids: CASSPEGGWTGELFF.

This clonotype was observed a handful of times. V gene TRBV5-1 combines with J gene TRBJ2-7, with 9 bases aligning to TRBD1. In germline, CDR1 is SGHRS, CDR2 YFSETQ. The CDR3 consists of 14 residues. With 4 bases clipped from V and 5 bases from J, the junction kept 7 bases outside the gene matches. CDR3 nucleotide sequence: TGCGCCAGCAGCGGCGGTACAGGGGGCGACGAGCAGTACGTC. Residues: CASSGGTGGDEQYV.

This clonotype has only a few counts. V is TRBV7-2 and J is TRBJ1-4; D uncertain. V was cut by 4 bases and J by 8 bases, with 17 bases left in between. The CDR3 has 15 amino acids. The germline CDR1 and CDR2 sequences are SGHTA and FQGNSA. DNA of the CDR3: TGTGCCAGCAGCTCTGAGGAGACTTCGAGGGAAAAACTGTTTTTT. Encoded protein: CASSSEETSREKLFF.

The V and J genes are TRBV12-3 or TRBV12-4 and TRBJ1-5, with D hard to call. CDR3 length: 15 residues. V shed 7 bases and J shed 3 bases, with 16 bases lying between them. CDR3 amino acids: CASTPGGQVNQPQHF. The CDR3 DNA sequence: TGTGCCAGCACCCCTGGTGGGCAGGTCAATCAGCCCCAGCATTTT.

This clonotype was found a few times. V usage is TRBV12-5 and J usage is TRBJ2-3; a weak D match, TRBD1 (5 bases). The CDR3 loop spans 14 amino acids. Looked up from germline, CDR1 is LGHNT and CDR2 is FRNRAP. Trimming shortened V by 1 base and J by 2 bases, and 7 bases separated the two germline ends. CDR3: CASGLDRPTDTQYF. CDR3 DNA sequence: TGTGCTAGTGGTTTGGACAGGCCCACAGATACGCAGTATTTT.

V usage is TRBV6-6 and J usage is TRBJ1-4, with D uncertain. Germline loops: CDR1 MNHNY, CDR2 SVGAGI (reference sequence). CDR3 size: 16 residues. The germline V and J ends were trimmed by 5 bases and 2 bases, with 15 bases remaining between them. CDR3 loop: CASSSPHGGTNEKLFF. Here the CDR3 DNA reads TGTGCCAGCAGTAGTCCCCACGGCGGCACTAATGAAAAACTGTTTTTT.

CDR3 sequence: CASSLVPDRGPSGNTIYF. The CDR3 DNA is TGTGCCAGCAGCTTGGTTCCCGACAGGGGGCCCTCTGGAAACACCATATATTTT. The J gene is TRBJ1-3, the V gene TRBV5-6; 10 nucleotides agree with TRBD1. Germline loops: CDR1 SGHDT, CDR2 YYEEEE. V shed 0 bases, J shed 0 bases, and the junction held 6 bases outside the gene matches. The CDR3 is 18 residues long.

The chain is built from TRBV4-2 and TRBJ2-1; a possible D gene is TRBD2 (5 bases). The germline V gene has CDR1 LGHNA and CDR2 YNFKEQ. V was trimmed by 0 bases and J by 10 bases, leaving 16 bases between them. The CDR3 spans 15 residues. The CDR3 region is CASSQERGTALEQFF. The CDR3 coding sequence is TGTGCCAGCAGCCAAGAACGGGGAACCGCCCTAGAGCAGTTCTTC.

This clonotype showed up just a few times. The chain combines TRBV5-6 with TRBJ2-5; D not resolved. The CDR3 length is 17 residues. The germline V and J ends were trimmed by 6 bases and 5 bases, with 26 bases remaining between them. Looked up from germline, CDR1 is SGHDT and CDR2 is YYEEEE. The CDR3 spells CASTSTTMRGIRETQYF. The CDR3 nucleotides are TGTGCCAGCACCTCGACCACAATGCGCGGAATTAGGGAGACCCAGTACTTC.

The chain's CDR3 is CASSLRRQQETQYF. CDR3 DNA: TGTGCCAGCAGTTTAAGGAGGCAGCAAGAGACCCAGTACTTC. The chain joins TRBV12-3 or TRBV12-4 to TRBJ2-5, with D possibly TRBD2 on 5 matching bases. V was clipped by 2 bases and J by 2 bases, with 9 bases between them. The CDR3 has 14 residues.

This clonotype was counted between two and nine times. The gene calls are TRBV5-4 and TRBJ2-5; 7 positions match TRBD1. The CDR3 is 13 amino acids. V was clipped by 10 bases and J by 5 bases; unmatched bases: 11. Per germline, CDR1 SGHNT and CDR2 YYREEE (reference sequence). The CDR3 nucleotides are TGTGCCGGTAGACAGGGCCCGGGGGAGACCCAGTACTTC. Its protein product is CAGRQGPGETQYF.

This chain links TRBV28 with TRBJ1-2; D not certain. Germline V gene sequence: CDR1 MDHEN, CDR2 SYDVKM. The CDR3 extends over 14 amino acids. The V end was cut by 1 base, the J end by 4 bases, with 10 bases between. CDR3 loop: CASSLLADSYGYTF. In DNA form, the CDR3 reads TGTGCCAGCAGTTTATTGGCGGATAGCTATGGCTACACCTTC.

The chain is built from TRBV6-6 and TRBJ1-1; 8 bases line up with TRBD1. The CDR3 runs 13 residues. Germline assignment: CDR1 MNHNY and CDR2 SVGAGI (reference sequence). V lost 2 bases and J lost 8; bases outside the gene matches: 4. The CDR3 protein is CASSYQGAWEAFF. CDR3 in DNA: TGTGCCAGCAGTTACCAGGGGGCTTGGGAAGCTTTCTTT.

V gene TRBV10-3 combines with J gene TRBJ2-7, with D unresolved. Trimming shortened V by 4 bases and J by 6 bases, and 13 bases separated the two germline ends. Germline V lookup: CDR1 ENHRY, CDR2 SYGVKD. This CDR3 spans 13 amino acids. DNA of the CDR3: TGTGCCATCAGTGGGTACGGACCCGGCGAGCAGTACTTC. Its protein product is CAISGYGPGEQYF.

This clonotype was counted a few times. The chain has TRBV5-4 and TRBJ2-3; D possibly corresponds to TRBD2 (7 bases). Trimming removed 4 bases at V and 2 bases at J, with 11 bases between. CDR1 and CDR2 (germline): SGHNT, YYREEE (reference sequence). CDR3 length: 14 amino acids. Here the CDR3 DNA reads TGTGCCAGCAGCGCGGGGGCCCCCACAGATACGCAGTATTTT. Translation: CASSAGAPTDTQYF.

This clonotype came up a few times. In DNA form, the CDR3 reads TGTGCCAGCAGCCCCAATACGGGGACAGGGGGCAATGAGCAGTTCTTC. It translates to CASSPNTGTGGNEQFF. The V call is TRBV11-2, the J call TRBJ2-1; 11 bases align to TRBD1. The CDR3 loop spans 16 amino acids. The V gene end was trimmed by 5 bases and the J gene end by 6 bases; junction bases not matched to a gene: 9. Per germline, CDR1 SGHAT and CDR2 FQNNGV.

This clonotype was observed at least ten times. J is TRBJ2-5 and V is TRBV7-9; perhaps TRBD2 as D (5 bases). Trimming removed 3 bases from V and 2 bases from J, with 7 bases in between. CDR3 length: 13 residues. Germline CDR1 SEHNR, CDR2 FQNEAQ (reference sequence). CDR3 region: CASSFQRQETQYF. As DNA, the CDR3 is TGTGCCAGCAGCTTTCAGCGGCAAGAGACCCAGTACTTC.

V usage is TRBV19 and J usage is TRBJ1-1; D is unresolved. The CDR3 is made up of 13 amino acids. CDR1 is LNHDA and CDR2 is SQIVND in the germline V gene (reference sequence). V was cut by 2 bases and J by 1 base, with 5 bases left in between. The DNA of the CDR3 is TGTGCCAGTAGTATACGCGGGAACACTGAAGCTTTCTTT. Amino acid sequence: CASSIRGNTEAFF.

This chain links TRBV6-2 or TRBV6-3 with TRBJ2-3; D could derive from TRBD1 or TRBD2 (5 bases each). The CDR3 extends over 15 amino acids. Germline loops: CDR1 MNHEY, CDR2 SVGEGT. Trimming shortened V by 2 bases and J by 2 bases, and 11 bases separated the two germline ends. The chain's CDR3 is CASSYVGAITDTQYF. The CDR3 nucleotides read TGTGCCAGCAGTTACGTCGGGGCGATCACAGATACGCAGTATTTT.

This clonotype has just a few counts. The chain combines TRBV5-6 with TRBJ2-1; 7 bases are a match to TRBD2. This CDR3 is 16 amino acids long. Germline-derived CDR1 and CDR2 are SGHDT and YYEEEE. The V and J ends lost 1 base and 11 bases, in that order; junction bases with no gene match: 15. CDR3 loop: CASSLSLADGSSKQFF. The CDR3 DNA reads TGTGCCAGCAGCTTGTCCCTAGCGGATGGATCCAGTAAGCAGTTCTTC.